This TCR beta chain originates from a study of glioma-infiltrating T cells. Overall study context: WHO grade II oligodendrogliomas or astrocytomas, plus non-recurrent WHO grade IV glioblastomas, were sampled. Dexamethasone exposure before glioma surgery was limited to six or fewer days. Study-wide findings and caveats: Non-neoplastic patients had below-expected tissue-blood divergence, while all gliomas exceeded expectation.

Using RNA template, CDR3s of TCR alpha and beta were amplified with iRepertoire arm-PCR. MiXCR, run by TCRdb on the multiplex PCR reads, gives a single entry per CDR3 protein. This repertoire shows 400,000 or so distinct CDR3 sequences, about 40% found once; its top ten account for more than 10%. Germline CDR1 and CDR2: SQVTM and ANQGSEA. With 6 bases clipped from V and 6 bases from J, the junction kept 17 bases outside the gene matches. This CDR3 has 16 amino acids. Points on this clonotype: Its antigen is still unknown.

Specimen: glioma tissue, nonneoplastic brain tissue, or PBMCs (not recorded which). The rearrangement joins TRBV29-1 to TRBJ1-2; 9 positions match TRBD1. The clonotype was recovered from a human donor with low-grade glioma or glioblastoma, undergoing nonglioma brain surgery, or in good health (not recorded which). This CDR3 reads CSVGLTAGDREDGYTF. CDR3 nucleotides: TGCAGCGTCGGACTGACTGCAGGGGACAGGGAGGATGGCTACACCTTC.